The entry below describes one T cell receptor beta chain. Its specificity is not known. The CDR3 spans 15 residues. Per germline, CDR1 MNHEY and CDR2 SVGEGT. Trimming took off 0 bases at V and 2 bases at J, with 11 bases between the two ends. This record comes from a study of Ad26.COV2.S vaccination and SARS-CoV-2 variants. About the research overall: Trial arm assignment for the donor was COV1001 Ad26.COV2.S. Study-wide points: Marked by substantial breadth, spike-specific CD8+ and CD4+ T cell responses were reportedly seen after vaccination.

Profiled with immunoSEQ multiplex PCR; TCRdb holds only in-frame clones, not every one. The table includes approximately 460,000 clones, around 89% detected once. Noted treatment: some 20 received Ad26.COV2.S at low or high dose, single or two shots; about 5 received placebo; per-sample allocation not given. Collection of the samples took place on day 63 after the first injection of vaccine or placebo. Ad26.COV2.S expressed prefusion-stabilized spike from the original Wuhan strain. The receptor's source is a person between 18 and 65 years old who received the Ad26.COV2.S COVID-19 vaccine or a placebo. The source material was peripheral blood, sampled in a trial of Ad26.COV2.S vaccine versus placebo. The genes are TRBV6-2 or TRBV6-3 and TRBJ2-7, with D perhaps matching TRBD1 (5 bases). In nucleotides, the CDR3 is TGTGCCAGCAGTTACTCCCAGGCAGGGACCTACGAGCAGTACTTC. Translation gives CASSYSQAGTYEQYF.